This TCR beta chain was found in a study of cytomegalovirus exposure and HLA in healthy donors. Study-wide results and limits: Many donors carried some public TCRs, although rarity characterized most TCR sequences. V- and J-gene trimming of TCR beta was linked (in a later analysis) to a missense DCLRE1C variant.

Of note for this clone: Its antigen is still unknown.

Between the trimmed V and J ends, which lost 0 bases and 0 bases, there was a span of 10 bases. CDR1 and CDR2 from the germline V gene are MGHRA and YSYEKL. CDR3 size: 16 residues. The PCR made use of 60 Vbeta and 13 Jbeta primers. Libraries were prepared by immunoSEQ multiplex PCR; TCRdb keeps only in-frame clonotypes and omits some of them. The sample holds 100,000 to 150,000 clones; approximately 66% are singletons and the top ten take under 9.5%. The rearrangement uses TRBV4-1 and TRBJ2-3; D not certain. The origin of this receptor is a woman aged 40 to 50 in good health and CMV-seropositive. The sequencing sample was made of PBMCs. Written as DNA, the CDR3 is TGCGCCAGCAGCCAAGAGTGGTATACTAGCACAGATACGCAGTATTTT. Amino acid sequence: CASSQEWYTSTDTQYF.